Below, 26 T cell receptor beta chains from the same sample are listed, as sequenced in a study of T cells in Graves' hyperthyroidism and ophthalmopathy. TCR beta CDR3 sequences were amplified from RNA transcripts. First-round RT-PCR of the TCR CDR3 relied on the HTBI primer set. TCRdb re-called the multiplex PCR reads through MiXCR, storing one row per CDR3 protein. The table has under 400,000 distinct CDR3 sequences, roughly 15% seen once. Source material: blood. These receptors all come from a man under 40 with Graves' hyperthyroidism.

Comments on this clonotype: The final CDR3 position lacks the conserved phenylalanine or tryptophan, pointing to a likely read error. The CDR3 DNA reads as TGTGCCAGCAGCCAAGATCATTGGAGCAAAGCCAAAAACATTCAGTACCTC. It translates to CASSQDHWSKAKNIQYL. The chain is built from TRBV4-2 and TRBJ2-4; D unclear. Trimming took off 0 bases at V and 0 bases at J, with 12 bases between the two ends. Germline CDR1 and CDR2: LGHNA and YNFKEQ. This CDR3 is built from 17 residues.

This clonotype was seen only a few times. The J gene is TRBJ1-6, the V gene TRBV27; D is uncertain. The CDR3 has 15 residues. Germline V lookup: CDR1 MNHEY, CDR2 SMNVEV (reference sequence). V lost 5 bases to trimming and J lost 1 base, with 9 bases between them. CDR3 nucleotide sequence: TGTGCCAGCAGTCTCCTGGGGTCCTATAATTCACCCCTCCACTTT. Translated: CASSLLGSYNSPLHF.

The chain has TRBV20-1 and TRBJ2-4, with TRBD2 as a possible D gene (6 bases). CDR3 length equals 14 residues. Germline values: CDR1 DFQATT, CDR2 SNEGSKA (reference sequence). Trimming removed 5 bases from V and 0 bases from J, with 11 bases in between. The CDR3 region is CSAHPGLAKNIQYF. The CDR3 nucleotides read TGCAGTGCTCACCCGGGACTAGCCAAAAACATTCAGTACTTC.

This clonotype was counted many times. This chain uses TRBV7-2 with TRBJ2-5; 12 positions match TRBD1. This CDR3 is 15 amino acids long. After removal of 1 base from V and 5 bases from J, the junction contained 2 bases not matched to a gene. Looked up from germline, CDR1 is SGHTA and CDR2 is FQGNSA. CDR3 loop: CASSLVGTGGETQYF. The CDR3 DNA reads as TGTGCCAGCAGCTTAGTTGGGACAGGGGGCGAGACCCAGTACTTC.

This clonotype was counted ten times or more. The gene calls are TRBV11-3 and TRBJ2-1; D possibly uses TRBD1 or TRBD2 (5 bases each). Germline V gives CDR1 SGHNT, CDR2 YENEEA. This CDR3 region has 14 residues. V was cut by 7 bases and J by 8 bases, with 18 bases left in between. The CDR3 DNA reads as TGTGCCAGCACCCCCGACGTAGGGACCGATGAGCAGTTCTTC. Translating gives CASTPDVGTDEQFF.

This clonotype was counted ten times or more. The J gene is TRBJ2-2, the V gene TRBV7-3; D not resolved. From germline, CDR1 is SGHTA and CDR2 FQGTGA. V lost 1 base and J lost 6, with 6 bases in between. This CDR3 region has 13 residues. The CDR3 DNA reads as TGTGCCAGCAGCTTAAACCCCCCCGGGGAGCTGTTTTTT. It translates to CASSLNPPGELFF.

This clonotype has a handful of counts. This chain links TRBV28 with TRBJ2-7; possible D gene TRBD2, 6 bases. The CDR3 loop spans 13 amino acids. The V end lost 3 bases, the J end lost 2 bases, and 8 bases lay between the germline ends. Germline CDR1 MDHEN, CDR2 SYDVKM. CDR3 sequence reads: CASSFAGTYEQYF. CDR3 DNA: TGTGCCAGCAGTTTTGCGGGAACCTACGAGCAGTACTTC.

This clonotype was detected many times. The chain uses TRBV7-8 and TRBJ1-1; no clear D gene. Trimming stripped 5 bases from V and 0 bases from J, with 10 bases between. The CDR3 extends over 14 amino acids. Germline V gene data show CDR1 as SGHVS and CDR2 as FQNEAQ. The CDR3: CASSRNRLNTEAFF. The CDR3 DNA follows: TGTGCCAGCAGCCGAAACCGCCTGAACACTGAAGCTTTCTTT.

This clonotype turned up a few times. The chain joins TRBV27 to TRBJ1-2; the D is unclear. The CDR3 is 13 residues long. CDR1 and CDR2 (germline): MNHEY, SMNVEV (reference sequence). The V end lost 6 bases, the J end lost 6 bases, and 14 bases lay between the germline ends. This chain's CDR3 is CASSTPSADGYTF. In DNA, the CDR3 is TGTGCCAGCAGCACACCGTCGGCGGATGGCTACACCTTC.

This clonotype was counted many times. V gene TRBV2 combines with J gene TRBJ2-1, with TRBD2 matching 12 bases. The CDR3 totals 17 residues. V gave up 0 bases and J gave up 8 bases; unmatched junction bases: 8. Germline CDR1 reads SNHLY; CDR2 reads FYNNEI. CDR3 residues: CASSEALLAGGGHEQFF. The DNA of the CDR3 is TGTGCCAGCAGTGAAGCGTTACTAGCGGGAGGAGGACATGAGCAGTTCTTC.

This clonotype was observed a few times. The gene calls are TRBV5-1 and TRBJ2-1; 13 bases fit TRBD2. The germline V gene has CDR1 SGHRS and CDR2 YFSETQ. The V segment lost 10 bases and the J segment 7 bases; nucleotides outside the gene matches: 5. The CDR3 covers 13 residues. Here the CDR3 DNA reads TGCGCCGGCACTAGCGGGAGGGGGAATGAGCAGTTCTTC. This gives the protein CAGTSGRGNEQFF.

This rearrangement joins TRBV6-4 to TRBJ2-1; the D gene is possibly TRBD2 (6 bases). V was clipped by 4 bases and J by 5 bases, with 15 bases between them. Per germline, CDR1 MRHNA and CDR2 SNTAGT. The CDR3 is 15 amino acids. The CDR3 reads CASSGEAASNNEQFF. The CDR3 DNA sequence: TGTGCCAGCAGTGGGGAGGCGGCTAGCAACAATGAGCAGTTCTTC.

A note on this clonotype: A much larger clone sits a single nucleotide away, making a read error possible. The chain couples TRBV2 to TRBJ1-1, with TRBD1 identical over 9 bases. CDR1 is SNHLY and CDR2 is FYNNEI in the germline V gene. The CDR3 spans 14 residues. The V segment lost 6 bases and the J segment 10 bases; nucleotides outside the gene matches: 12. CDR3 in amino acids: CASRVGTGFAGAFF. CDR3 coding DNA: TGTGCCAGCAGGGTGGGGACAGGGTTCGCTGGAGCTTTCTTT.

The rearrangement joins TRBV5-1 to TRBJ1-1, with TRBD1 as a possible D gene (6 bases). This CDR3 contains 14 residues. Trimming cost V 0 bases and J 10 bases, with 16 bases left between them. Germline CDR1 SGHRS, CDR2 YFSETQ. The CDR3 DNA reads TGCGCCAGCAGCTTGGACCGGGGGCTGGTAGGAGCTTTCTTT. This translates into CASSLDRGLVGAFF.

This clonotype was seen repeatedly, ten times or more. The V call is TRBV5-1, the J call TRBJ2-1, with 8 positions matching TRBD1. The V gene's germline CDR1 is SGHRS and CDR2 YFSETQ. The V and J ends lost 0 bases and 12 bases, in that order; junction bases with no gene match: 5. This CDR3 is 13 amino acids long. The CDR3 sequence is CASSLGQGATQFF. For the CDR3, the DNA is TGCGCCAGCAGCTTGGGGCAGGGGGCAACGCAGTTCTTC.

This clonotype showed up just a few times. V usage is TRBV7-8 and J usage is TRBJ2-7; D not certain. V was cut by 3 bases and J by 5 bases, with 11 bases left in between. Germline V gene sequence: CDR1 SGHVS, CDR2 FQNEAQ. The CDR3 has 13 amino acids. The CDR3 reads CASSFLDFNEQYF. In DNA, the CDR3 is TGTGCCAGCAGCTTTTTAGATTTTAACGAGCAGTACTTC.

This clonotype was counted ten times or more. The chain has TRBV11-2 and TRBJ2-1; 12 nucleotides agree with TRBD2. This CDR3 spans 16 amino acids. The germline gives CDR1 SGHAT, CDR2 FQNNGV. V lost 2 bases, J lost 10 bases, and 9 bases stayed unmatched. This CDR3 reads CASSLLAGGPAVEQFF. The CDR3 DNA reads as TGTGCCAGCAGCTTACTAGCGGGAGGGCCAGCGGTAGAGCAGTTCTTC.

The chain has TRBV12-3 or TRBV12-4 and TRBJ2-7; 7 nucleotides agree with TRBD1. The CDR3 is 12 residues long. The V and J ends lost 7 bases and 2 bases, in that order; junction bases with no gene match: 2. CDR3 DNA: TGTGCCAGCAAGGACAGGACCTACGAGCAGTACTTC. This sequence encodes CASKDRTYEQYF.

This clonotype was detected many times. The chain has TRBV5-8 and TRBJ2-5; 8 bases map to TRBD2. Trimming at V came to 0 bases and at J to 4 bases, leaving 8 bases not matched to a gene. The CDR3 runs 16 residues. Germline loops: CDR1 SGHTS, CDR2 YDEGEE. CDR3 sequence reads: CASSLGTGGPVETQYF. CDR3 nucleotides: TGTGCCAGCAGCTTGGGAACGGGAGGGCCGGTAGAGACCCAGTACTTC. Combining the CDR3 with reference TRBV5-8 and TRBJ2-5 gives the whole variable domain EAGVTQSPTHLIKTRGQQATLRCSPISGHTSVYWYQQALGLGLQFLLWYDEGEERNRGNFPPRFSGRQFPNYSSELNVNALELEDSALYLCASSLGTGGPVETQYFGPGTRLLVL.

This clonotype was detected only a few times. The gene calls are TRBV27 and TRBJ1-6; possibly TRBD1 for D (6 bases). V lost 3 bases and J lost 8, with 17 bases in between. CDR3 length: 16 amino acids. Germline assignment: CDR1 MNHEY and CDR2 SMNVEV (reference sequence). The CDR3 coding sequence is TGTGCCAGCAGTTTCGGTTCAGGGACATCCTATTCACCCCTCCACTTT. Protein sequence: CASSFGSGTSYSPLHF.

This clonotype came up many times. This chain links TRBV29-1 with TRBJ2-5; D is ambiguous. The germline CDR1 and CDR2 sequences are SQVTM and ANQGSEA. Trimming removed 6 bases from V and 2 bases from J, with 16 bases in between. This CDR3 contains 14 residues. CDR3: CSVRAENKQETQYF. For the CDR3, the DNA is TGCAGCGTCCGGGCGGAGAACAAGCAAGAGACCCAGTACTTC.

This clonotype was observed many times. The V and J genes are TRBV4-1 and TRBJ2-7; D is possibly TRBD1 (7 bases). The CDR3 is 14 residues long. The germline V gene has CDR1 MGHRA and CDR2 YSYEKL. Trimming pared 3 bases from V and 5 bases from J, leaving 14 bases between. CDR3 in amino acids: CASSQRQGLHEQYF. CDR3 nucleotides: TGCGCCAGCAGCCAGCGACAGGGACTGCACGAGCAGTACTTC.

In this sample, this clonotype turned up a few times. V usage is TRBV5-1 and J usage is TRBJ2-1; possibly TRBD1 for D (7 bases). Trimming shortened V by 0 bases and J by 2 bases, and 9 bases separated the two germline ends. The germline V gene has CDR1 SGHRS and CDR2 YFSETQ. The CDR3 consists of 15 residues. As DNA, the CDR3 is TGCGCCAGCAGCTTGGGCAGGGGGGCCTACAATGAGCAGTTCTTC. Translated: CASSLGRGAYNEQFF.

This chain links TRBV5-4 with TRBJ1-1, with D uncertain. Germline V lookup: CDR1 SGHNT, CDR2 YYREEE (reference sequence). The CDR3 extends over 14 amino acids. Trimming cost V 0 bases and J 3 bases, with 9 bases left between them. CDR3 nucleotide sequence: TGTGCCAGCAGCTTGGGGCTAGCGGACACTGAAGCTTTCTTT. Translated: CASSLGLADTEAFF.

The sample holds many counts of this clonotype. This sequence joins TRBV27 and TRBJ1-1; maybe TRBD1 (6 bases). The CDR3 runs to 16 residues. V lost 7 bases and J 0 bases, leaving 18 bases between the germline ends. The germline CDR1 and CDR2 sequences are MNHEY and SMNVEV (reference sequence). The CDR3 spells CASTRTAQVLNTEAFF. In DNA form, the CDR3 reads TGTGCCAGCACAAGGACAGCCCAGGTCTTGAACACTGAAGCTTTCTTT.

The chain combines TRBV12-3 or TRBV12-4 with TRBJ2-1; D call uncertain. V lost 8 bases and J lost 2, with 13 bases in between. The CDR3 has 14 amino acids. The CDR3 spells CASFPSSTYNEQFF. The CDR3 DNA sequence: TGTGCCAGCTTTCCCTCGAGCACCTACAATGAGCAGTTCTTC.